Listed below are T cell receptor beta chains from one sample, sequenced in a study of blood T cell repertoires in COVID-19. Generated by immunoSEQ multiplex PCR, the TCRdb table keeps only in-frame clones and is missing some. The profile covers about 300,000 clones, with 85% appearing a single time and about an eighth taken by the ten largest. The sequenced material came from peripheral blood. The receptors originated from a human donor in a cohort sampled during active COVID-19. Both conserved end residues are part of each CDR3. D genes are given only for firm matches. The size entry is marked missing in some rows and otherwise reads once, few, many or a size class.

cdr3_length	j_call	clone_size	v_call	d_call	cdr3_aa	cdr3_nt
18	TRBJ2-1	.	TRBV14	TRBD2	CASSQGLAPAYSYNEQFF	TGTGCCAGCAGCCAAGGACTAGCGCCCGCTTACTCCTACAATGAGCAGTTCTTC
15	TRBJ2-7	.	TRBV5-1	TRBD1	CASSLALTGVREQYF	TGCGCCAGCAGCTTGGCCCTGACAGGGGTTCGGGAGCAGTACTTC
13	TRBJ1-3	.	TRBV6-5	TRBD1	CASSGTGGDTIYF	TGTGCCAGTTCCGGGACAGGGGGGGACACCATATATTTT
15	TRBJ2-7	.	TRBV3-1/TRBV3-2	TRBD2	CASSQVAGGPYEQYF	TGTGCCAGCAGCCAAGTTGCGGGAGGGCCCTACGAGCAGTACTTC
16	TRBJ2-3	once	TRBV2	.	CASSDKAYPSTDTQYF	TGTGCCAGCAGTGATAAAGCCTACCCAAGCACAGATACGCAGTATTTT
15	TRBJ1-6	.	TRBV7-2	TRBD1	CASSLDLRQGIPLHF	TGTGCCAGCAGCTTAGACCTTCGACAGGGTATTCCCCTCCACTTT
15	TRBJ2-7	.	TRBV7-2	TRBD2	CASSLRTSGSYEQYF	TGTGCCAGCAGCTTAAGGACTAGCGGGAGCTACGAGCAGTACTTC
13	TRBJ2-3	.	TRBV24-1	TRBD1	CATNDRATDTQYF	TGTGCCACCAATGACAGGGCCACAGATACGCAGTATTTT
18	TRBJ1-3	.	TRBV7-6	TRBD1	CASSLETGTGGIGNTIYF	TGTGCCAGCAGCTTAGAAACCGGGACAGGGGGGATTGGAAACACCATATATTTT
14	TRBJ2-5	.	TRBV18	TRBD2	CASSPGLAKETQYF	TGTGCCAGCTCACCTGGACTAGCGAAAGAGACCCAGTACTTC
12	TRBJ2-1	.	TRBV6-5	.	CASRRVYNEQFF	TGTGCCAGCAGAAGAGTCTACAATGAGCAGTTCTTC
13	TRBJ2-7	.	TRBV3-1/TRBV3-2	.	CASSQVGGYEQYF	TGTGCCAGCAGCCAAGTGGGGGGTTACGAGCAGTACTTC
13	TRBJ2-7	.	TRBV11-3	.	CASSLGEGDEQYF	TGTGCCAGCAGCTTGGGTGAGGGGGACGAGCAGTACTTC
13	TRBJ1-2	.	TRBV29-1	TRBD1	CSVVDRGLNGYTF	TGCAGCGTTGTAGACAGGGGGTTGAATGGCTACACCTTC
15	TRBJ2-3	.	TRBV9	TRBD2	CASSVLPGGVDTQYF	TGTGCCAGCAGCGTACTCCCCGGGGGGGTGGATACGCAGTATTTT
15	TRBJ2-6	.	TRBV5-8	.	CASSVQGAGANVLTF	TGTGCCAGCAGCGTACAGGGAGCAGGGGCCAACGTCCTGACTTTC
13	TRBJ2-1	.	TRBV27	TRBD2	CASRASGGNEQFF	TGTGCCAGCCGAGCTAGCGGTGGCAATGAGCAGTTCTTC
13	TRBJ1-2	once	TRBV20-1	.	CSASPGRNYGYTF	TGCAGTGCTAGTCCGGGGAGGAACTATGGCTACACCTTC
16	TRBJ1-1	few	TRBV7-6	TRBD1	CASSLCPRGENTEAFF	TGTGCCAGCAGCTTATGTCCCAGGGGGGAGAACACTGAAGCTTTCTTT
15	TRBJ2-7	.	TRBV3-1/TRBV3-2	TRBD1	CASSRPQGAVYEQYF	TGTGCCAGCAGCCGTCCCCAGGGGGCGGTCTACGAGCAGTACTTC
14	TRBJ2-3	.	TRBV7-9	TRBD2	CASSLETGGNTQYF	TGTGCCAGCAGCTTAGAGACGGGAGGAAATACGCAGTATTTT
13	TRBJ2-3	.	TRBV30	.	CAWSRRDTDTQYF	TGTGCCTGGAGCCGGAGAGACACAGATACGCAGTATTTT
13	TRBJ1-2	.	TRBV6-5	TRBD1	CASKSQGNYGYTF	TGTGCCAGCAAATCACAGGGGAACTATGGCTACACCTTC
16	TRBJ1-1	.	TRBV28	.	CASSFGGRGRTTEAFF	TGTGCCAGCAGTTTTGGGGGGCGCGGGAGGACCACTGAAGCTTTCTTT
14	TRBJ1-2	.	TRBV28	.	CASSLPAGFYGYTF	TGTGCCAGCAGTTTACCGGCAGGGTTCTATGGCTACACCTTC
15	TRBJ2-1	.	TRBV9	TRBD2	CASSVVAGVGNEQFF	TGTGCCAGCAGCGTAGTAGCGGGAGTGGGAAATGAGCAGTTCTTC
15	TRBJ1-4	.	TRBV27	.	CASSPRTAINEKLFF	TGTGCCAGCAGTCCGAGGACAGCCATTAATGAAAAACTGTTTTTT